This T cell receptor (beta chain) comes out of a study of blood T cells in healthy people across ages. Per sample, no less than 5.5 micrograms of total RNA were extracted. Study results and limitations: Versus aged donors, long-lived donors had higher diversity and more naive CD4+ cells. Expanded clonotype shifts may have been confounded, as the donors had an unknown CMV status.

Worth noting for this clonotype: Its matching antigen is unknown.

The junction had 6 bases not matched to a gene; V was cut back by 5 bases and J by 10 bases. Germline V gives CDR1 MDHEN, CDR2 SYDVKM. CDR3 length equals 14 residues. A sample-barcoded 5' primer and a J-beta primer mix were used in a second PCR of roughly 7 to 11 cycles. MiXCR was run by TCRdb on the 5' RACE reads, yielding one entry per CDR3 protein. The table includes 1,800,000 or so distinct CDR3 sequences, 35% to 50% detected once. Source material: blood. The J gene is TRBJ2-1, the V gene TRBV28, with 12 bases lining up with TRBD2. This sequence was found in a human donor in good health. The CDR3 here is CASSGSTSGGEQFF. The CDR3 DNA follows: TGTGCCAGCAGTGGATCGACTAGCGGGGGAGAGCAGTTCTTC.